This entry lists 24 T cell receptor beta chains sequenced from one sample in a study of blood T cell repertoires in COVID-19. Method: immunoSEQ multiplex PCR; TCRdb's copy keeps in-frame clones and lacks some. The table has fewer than 300,000 clones, about 89% seen once. The specimen was peripheral blood. These receptors all stem from a woman aged 25 to 39 with COVID-19, enrolled during active disease.

The rearrangement uses TRBV4-2 and TRBJ2-3, with 16 bases fitting TRBD2. V was pared by 1 base and J by 3 bases, with 4 bases of the junction left unmatched. The CDR3 consists of 18 residues. CDR1 is LGHNA, CDR2 YNFKEQ, per germline. The CDR3 is CASSQGGTSGRDTDTQYF. The CDR3 DNA reads TGTGCCAGCAGCCAAGGGGGGACTAGCGGGAGGGATACAGATACGCAGTATTTT.

The rearrangement uses TRBV5-4 and TRBJ2-1; 8 nucleotides match TRBD2. The trim removed 5 bases at V and 5 bases at J, leaving 9 bases unmatched. Per the germline V gene, CDR1 is SGHNT and CDR2 is YYREEE (reference sequence). The CDR3 has 15 residues. In nucleotides, the CDR3 is TGTGCCAGCAGTCCCGGGGGTAGCGGGAACAATGAGCAGTTCTTC. The encoded protein is CASSPGGSGNNEQFF.

This rearrangement joins TRBV2 to TRBJ2-1; D is uncertain. Trimming took off 4 bases at V and 4 bases at J, with 14 bases between the two ends. The length of the CDR3 is 15 residues. Germline lookup yields CDR1 SNHLY and CDR2 FYNNEI. CDR3 nucleotide sequence: TGTGCCAGCAGTGGCGTGCTATCCATATACAATGAGCAGTTCTTC. It specifies CASSGVLSIYNEQFF.

V usage is TRBV19 and J usage is TRBJ2-7; perhaps TRBD2 as D (8 bases). The CDR3 extends over 18 amino acids. The V gene lost 4 bases and the J gene lost 2 bases, with 24 bases spanning the gap. Per the germline V gene, CDR1 is LNHDA and CDR2 is SQIVND (reference sequence). The CDR3 reads CASSTGTAPSGPAYEQYF. The DNA of the CDR3 is TGTGCCAGTAGTACTGGGACAGCCCCTAGCGGGCCAGCCTACGAGCAGTACTTC.

The CDR3 DNA reads as TGCGCCAGCAGCCCCGCACAGGGGGCTCGATATGGCTACACCTTC. Translated, it gives CASSPAQGARYGYTF. J is TRBJ1-2 and V is TRBV5-1; TRBD1 agrees at 9 bases. Per germline, CDR1 SGHRS and CDR2 YFSETQ. The CDR3 spans 15 residues. The J segment lost 5 bases and the V segment lost 4 bases, leaving 9 bases of the junction unmatched. Using reference TRBV5-1 and TRBJ1-2 for the parts outside the CDR3, the full variable domain is KAGVTQTPRYLIKTRGQQVTLSCSPISGHRSVSWYQQTPGQGLQFLFEYFSETQRNKGNFPGRFSGRQFSNSRSEMNVSTLELGDSALYLCASSPAQGARYGYTFGSGTRLTVV.

The chain uses TRBV7-9 and TRBJ2-2, with D possibly TRBD1 on 6 matching bases. The CDR3 runs to 19 residues. Germline V CDR1 and CDR2: SEHNR, FQNEAQ (reference sequence). The V and J ends lost 4 bases and 0 bases respectively, with 21 bases between them. The CDR3 DNA is TGTGCCAGCAGCTGGGCTTTTGACGGGACACACGCGAACACCGGGGAGCTGTTTTTT. This encodes CASSWAFDGTHANTGELFF.

This clone turned up a few times. The rearrangement joins TRBV18 to TRBJ2-3; 10 positions match TRBD2. V shed 3 bases and J 4 bases; nucleotides not matched to a gene: 7. This CDR3 is 16 amino acids long. From germline, CDR1 is KGHSH and CDR2 LQKENI. CDR3 region: CASSPNSGRASDTQYF. The CDR3 DNA is TGTGCCAGCTCACCGAACAGCGGGAGGGCCTCAGATACGCAGTATTTT. Combining the CDR3 with reference TRBV18 and TRBJ2-3 gives the whole variable domain NAGVMQNPRHLVRRRGQEARLRCSPMKGHSHVYWYRQLPEEGLKFMVYLQKENIIDESGMPKERFSAEFPKEGPSILRIQQVVRGDSAAYFCASSPNSGRASDTQYFGPGTRLTVL.

In DNA, the CDR3 is TGTGCCAGCAGTTCGGGGACTAGCGGTTACAATGAGCAGTTCTTC. Its protein product is CASSSGTSGYNEQFF. This chain uses TRBV27 with TRBJ2-1; 11 bases fit TRBD2. CDR3 size: 15 residues. The V gene's germline CDR1 is MNHEY and CDR2 SMNVEV (reference sequence). Trimming took 4 bases from V and 4 from J; bases not matched to a gene: 3.

The chain couples TRBV19 to TRBJ1-2, with D possibly being TRBD1 (6 bases). The ends were cut back, 5 bases at V and 5 bases at J, with 12 bases in the middle. The CDR3 loop spans 13 amino acids. Looked up from germline, CDR1 is LNHDA and CDR2 is SQIVND (reference sequence). CDR3 bases: TGTGCCAGTAGTTCCGCAGGGGTATATGGCTACACCTTC. Encoded protein: CASSSAGVYGYTF.

This clone was recorded a few times. V is TRBV19 and J is TRBJ2-1; 9 bases match TRBD1. V trimming: 9 bases; J trimming: 3 bases; junction bases outside the gene matches: 6. The CDR3 totals 14 residues. Germline CDR1 is LNHDA and CDR2 is SQIVND (reference sequence). CDR3 DNA: TGTGCCAGCAGGGACAGGGCGAACTACAATGAGCAGTTCTTC. Translation: CASRDRANYNEQFF.

This clone was observed once. The V and J genes are TRBV11-2 and TRBJ1-2; D might be TRBD1 (5 bases). Germline-derived CDR1 and CDR2 are SGHAT and FQNNGV. This CDR3 spans 15 amino acids. V dropped 4 bases and J dropped 2 bases, with 14 bases sitting between them. CDR3 sequence (DNA): TGTGCCAGCAGCTCACCGACAGTCCGAAACTATGGCTACACCTTC. Translated, it gives CASSSPTVRNYGYTF.

This sequence joins TRBV5-1 and TRBJ2-7; the D gene is possibly TRBD2 (5 bases). V was clipped by 4 bases and J by 2 bases, with 13 bases between them. Germline loops: CDR1 SGHRS, CDR2 YFSETQ. This CDR3 is 14 amino acids long. The chain's CDR3 is CASSPRDSPYEQYF. CDR3 coding DNA: TGCGCCAGCAGCCCCCGGGATTCCCCCTACGAGCAGTACTTC.

The chain is built from TRBV28 and TRBJ1-2; 7 bases match TRBD1. Germline V gene lookup returns CDR1 MDHEN and CDR2 SYDVKM. The CDR3 spans 14 residues. The V segment lost 4 bases and the J segment 4 bases; nucleotides outside the gene matches: 6. The CDR3 DNA sequence: TGTGCCAGCAGTTCAGCCGGGACAGCCTATGGCTACACCTTC. It is translated as CASSSAGTAYGYTF.

The J gene is TRBJ2-1, the V gene TRBV5-1; tentatively, D is TRBD1 (5 bases). Trimming shortened V by 4 bases and J by 3 bases, and 11 bases separated the two germline ends. The length of the CDR3 is 14 residues. Germline V CDR1 and CDR2: SGHRS, YFSETQ. This CDR3 is CASSRDDSYNEQFF. CDR3 bases: TGCGCCAGCAGCCGCGACGACAGCTACAATGAGCAGTTCTTC.

The rearrangement joins TRBV30 to TRBJ1-6, with 7 bases that match TRBD1. The CDR3 sequence is 13 residues long. The ends lost 6 bases at V and 9 bases at J; junction bases unmatched: 8. The germline CDR1 and CDR2 sequences are GTSNPN and SVGIG (reference sequence). CDR3: CACTGVSSSPLHF. Here the CDR3 DNA reads TGTGCCTGTACAGGGGTTAGCAGTTCACCCCTCCACTTT.

This clone occurred once. This chain uses TRBV5-1 with TRBJ2-7; 14 bases align to TRBD2. Germline CDR1 SGHRS, CDR2 YFSETQ. After removal of 3 bases from V and 7 bases from J, the junction contained 6 bases not matched to a gene. The CDR3 covers 15 residues. The CDR3 DNA reads as TGCGCCAGCAGCTCGGGACTAGCGGGAGCCGGGGAGCAGTACTTC. Protein product: CASSSGLAGAGEQYF.

This clone appeared once. CDR3 residues: CASSSTGAGNTIYF. The CDR3 nucleotides are TGTGCCAGCAGTTCGACAGGGGCTGGAAACACCATATATTTT. V usage is TRBV6-5 and J usage is TRBJ1-3, with 8 bases that match TRBD1. Germline V lookup: CDR1 MNHEY, CDR2 SVGAGI. The junction had 1 base not matched to a gene; V was cut back by 4 bases and J by 2 bases. This CDR3 has 14 residues.

For this clone: A much larger clone lies one base from this, so it may be a read error. The J gene is TRBJ1-1, the V gene TRBV30; 7 bases align to TRBD1. Germline V gives CDR1 GTSNPN, CDR2 SVGIG (reference sequence). Trimming cost V 5 bases and J 0 bases; bases outside gene matches: 0. This CDR3 comprises 12 residues. The CDR3 reads CAWDRVNTEAFF. The CDR3, as DNA: TGTGCCTGGGACAGGGTGAACACTGAAGCTTTCTTT.

The chain carries TRBV6-5 and TRBJ2-1; tentatively, D is TRBD2 (6 bases). Per the germline V gene, CDR1 is MNHEY and CDR2 is SVGAGI. The CDR3 has 12 residues. Trimming cost V 8 bases and J 8 bases, with 13 bases left between them. The CDR3 region has the DNA TGTGCCAGCTCGCGGGGTGAGGATGAGCAGTTCTTC. The encoded protein is CASSRGEDEQFF.

The J gene is TRBJ1-1, the V gene TRBV28; D may be TRBD1 (5 bases). V was pared by 5 bases and J by 0 bases, with 10 bases between. From germline, CDR1 is MDHEN and CDR2 SYDVKM. The CDR3 contains 14 residues. CDR3 DNA sequence: TGTGCCAGCAGTGCGACAGCTATGAACACTGAAGCTTTCTTT. Protein sequence: CASSATAMNTEAFF.

A single count supports this clone. V and J are TRBV4-1 and TRBJ1-2, with D unresolved. CDR1 and CDR2 from the germline V gene are MGHRA and YSYEKL. The V end lost 4 bases, the J end lost 7 bases, and 19 bases lay between the germline ends. The CDR3 runs to 15 residues. CDR3: CASSLEDWDMGGYTF. CDR3 bases: TGCGCCAGCAGCCTAGAGGACTGGGATATGGGTGGCTACACCTTC.

V and J are TRBV6-1 and TRBJ1-5, with D possibly being TRBD1 (5 bases). The CDR3 consists of 13 residues. CDR1 is MNHNS, CDR2 SASEGT, per germline. Deletions cut 3 bases from V and 6 bases from J, with 9 bases between. The CDR3 spells CASSDSGRQPQHF. Written as DNA, the CDR3 is TGTGCCAGCAGTGATTCAGGGCGTCAGCCCCAGCATTTT.

V gene TRBV19 combines with J gene TRBJ1-1; D uncertain. Germline V gives CDR1 LNHDA, CDR2 SQIVND (reference sequence). The CDR3 is 15 residues long. V shed 3 bases and J shed 1 base, with 12 bases lying between them. CDR3 amino acids: CASSIGAFTNTEAFF. For the CDR3, the DNA is TGTGCCAGTAGTATTGGAGCGTTCACGAACACTGAAGCTTTCTTT. Full variable domain (remainder filled in from reference TRBV19 and TRBJ1-1): DGGITQSPKYLFRKEGQNVTLSCEQNLNHDAMYWYRQDPGQGLRLIYYSQIVNDFQKGDIAEGYSVSREKKESFPLTVTSAQKNPTAFYLCASSIGAFTNTEAFFGQGTRLTVV.

For this clone: Other DNA sequences in the same sample also yield this CDR3. This chain uses TRBV6-5 with TRBJ1-1, with TRBD1 as a possible D gene (6 bases). The CDR3 is made up of 14 amino acids. Germline V gene data show CDR1 as MNHEY and CDR2 as SVGAGI. V was trimmed by 6 bases and J by 1 base, leaving 12 bases between them. The CDR3 region is CASRPGQPNTEAFF. The CDR3 region has the DNA TGTGCCAGCAGGCCGGGACAACCGAACACTGAAGCTTTCTTT.